These 15 T cell receptor beta chains originate from one sample sequenced in a study of T cell repertoires in cytomegalovirus infection. TCRdb processed the reads anew with MiXCR; each CDR3 protein has one entry. The top ten hold roughly 31% of the sample, which has 150,000 to 200,000 distinct CDR3 sequences, about 30% seen once. Sequenced material: PBMCs. The receptors derive from a human donor in good health (CMV status not recorded). Some clones in this sample may be carry-over from other donors' samples.

The table lists this clonotype with many counts. The CDR3 nucleotides are TGTGCCAGCAGCTTCTCAGACAAAAACATTCAGTACTTC. Its translation: CASSFSDKNIQYF. The rearrangement links TRBV11-2 to TRBJ2-4; D ambiguous. V lost 3 bases, J lost 3 bases, and 6 bases lay in between. In germline, CDR1 is SGHAT, CDR2 FQNNGV. CDR3 size: 13 residues.

This clonotype was recorded at least ten times. J is TRBJ2-5 and V is TRBV7-2, with D maybe TRBD2 (5 bases). Germline V lookup: CDR1 SGHTA, CDR2 FQGNSA. CDR3 length equals 13 residues. V shed 3 bases and J shed 1 base, with 6 bases lying between them. This chain's CDR3 is CASSLDFQETQYF. The DNA for the CDR3 is TGTGCCAGCAGCTTGGACTTCCAAGAGACCCAGTACTTC.

The CDR3 DNA reads TGCAGTGCAGCCCCGGTGACTAGCGGGGGAGTGAATGAGCAGTTCTTC. This gives the protein CSAAPVTSGGVNEQFF. J is TRBJ2-1 and V is TRBV20-1; 12 bases are shared with TRBD2. Trimming cost V 6 bases and J 7 bases; bases outside gene matches: 13. The CDR3 loop spans 16 amino acids. Germline CDR1 is DFQATT and CDR2 is SNEGSKA (reference sequence).

This clonotype appeared many times. The V gene is TRBV7-6, the J gene TRBJ1-2, with a weak D call TRBD1 (6 bases). Germline V gene lookup returns CDR1 SGHVS and CDR2 FNYEAQ. The CDR3 covers 13 residues. V dropped 7 bases and J dropped 4 bases, with 13 bases sitting between them. The CDR3: CASNRAGAYGYTF. Written as DNA, the CDR3 is TGTGCCAGCAACCGTGCGGGGGCCTATGGCTACACCTTC.

The gene calls are TRBV7-9 and TRBJ2-3, with TRBD1 identical over 7 bases. CDR3 length equals 14 residues. V gave up 1 base and J gave up 5 bases; unmatched junction bases: 3. Germline values: CDR1 SEHNR, CDR2 FQNEAQ (reference sequence). CDR3 sequence (DNA): TGTGCCAGCAGCTTAGAACAGGGGAGAGATACGCAGTATTTT. This sequence encodes CASSLEQGRDTQYF.

The chain carries TRBV6-1 and TRBJ1-4, with D unresolved. Trimming cost V 7 bases and J 8 bases, with 23 bases left between them. This CDR3 is 16 amino acids long. Per the germline V gene, CDR1 is MNHNS and CDR2 is SASEGT. This CDR3 reads CASMDLGPALWEKLFF. For the CDR3, the DNA is TGTGCCAGCATGGACCTAGGGCCCGCCCTATGGGAAAAACTGTTTTTT.

The J gene is TRBJ2-1, the V gene TRBV19; 9 positions agree with TRBD2. CDR1 is LNHDA, CDR2 SQIVND, per germline (reference sequence). V shed 5 bases, J shed 7 bases, and the junction held 6 bases outside the gene matches. The CDR3 sequence is 14 residues long. CDR3 bases: TGTGCCAGTAGTCTAGCGGGACCCTTAAATGAGCAGTTCTTC. This sequence encodes CASSLAGPLNEQFF.

This chain connects TRBV2 to TRBJ2-7, with unresolved D. Germline CDR1 and CDR2: SNHLY and FYNNEI. The CDR3 covers 15 residues. Trimming took 6 bases from V and 2 from J, leaving 17 bases between them. DNA for the CDR3: TGTGCCAGCAGGGACGAGGCAGATACCCCCTACGAGCAGTACTTC. As protein: CASRDEADTPYEQYF.

This clonotype was counted a few times. The V gene is TRBV29-1, the J gene TRBJ2-5, with D perhaps TRBD1 (5 bases). Germline V gene lookup returns CDR1 SQVTM and CDR2 ANQGSEA. This CDR3 is built from 11 residues. V lost 4 bases, J lost 4 bases, and 7 bases lay in between. The CDR3 DNA follows: TGCAGCGTTGGGCAGGGAGAGACCCAGTACTTC. It yields the protein CSVGQGETQYF.

The rearrangement links TRBV29-1 to TRBJ1-1; D not resolved. CDR3 size: 12 residues. Per the germline V gene, CDR1 is SQVTM and CDR2 is ANQGSEA. With 6 bases removed from V and 0 bases from J, the gap between germline ends came to 8 bases. The CDR3 nucleotides are TGCAGCGTGAGAGCGTTGAACACTGAAGCTTTCTTT. It translates to CSVRALNTEAFF.

Only a few counts were recorded for this clonotype. The rearrangement uses TRBV5-6 and TRBJ1-2, with D hard to call. Germline V gene sequence: CDR1 SGHDT, CDR2 YYEEEE. Between the trimmed V and J ends, which lost 1 base and 4 bases, there was a span of 8 bases. The CDR3 covers 13 residues. CDR3 nucleotides: TGTGCCAGCAGCTTGAACGGACTCTATGGCTACACCTTC. Translation: CASSLNGLYGYTF. The full variable domain, its missing parts supplied by reference TRBV5-6 and TRBJ1-2, is DAGVTQSPTHLIKTRGQQVTLRCSPKSGHDTVSWYQQALGQGPQFIFQYYEEEERQRGNFPDRFSGHQFPNYSSELNVNALLLGDSALYLCASSLNGLYGYTFGSGTRLTVV.

This clonotype was counted at least ten times. The chain has TRBV4-1 and TRBJ1-4; weak D call: TRBD1 (5 bases). The CDR3 has 13 amino acids. The V end lost 4 bases, the J end lost 2 bases, and 5 bases lay between the germline ends. Germline V gene sequence: CDR1 MGHRA, CDR2 YSYEKL. The CDR3 loop is CASSRGTNEKLFF. DNA of the CDR3: TGCGCCAGCAGCCGGGGGACTAATGAAAAACTGTTTTTT.

The genes are TRBV4-1 and TRBJ2-7; D is undetermined. CDR3 length: 13 residues. Germline V gene sequence: CDR1 MGHRA, CDR2 YSYEKL. V was trimmed by 4 bases and J by 5 bases, leaving 12 bases between them. CDR3 in amino acids: CASSPPWGDEQYF. The CDR3 bases are TGCGCCAGCAGCCCCCCGTGGGGTGACGAGCAGTACTTC.

V usage is TRBV7-2 and J usage is TRBJ2-7, with a possible D match to TRBD1 (6 bases). V lost 6 bases, J lost 5 bases, and 17 bases lay in between. Germline V lookup: CDR1 SGHTA, CDR2 FQGNSA. The CDR3 consists of 14 residues. The chain's CDR3 is CASRPGHREDEQYF. CDR3 DNA: TGTGCCAGCAGGCCGGGACACCGCGAGGACGAGCAGTACTTC. Drawing the rest from reference TRBV7-2 and TRBJ2-7, the complete variable domain is GAGVSQSPSNKVTEKGKDVELRCDPISGHTALYWYRQSLGQGLEFLIYFQGNSAPDKSGLPSDRFSAERTGGSVSTLTIQRTQQEDSAVYLCASRPGHREDEQYFGPGTRLTVT.

The genes are TRBV11-1 and TRBJ2-7; D may be TRBD1 (6 bases). The CDR3 length is 11 residues. The germline V gene encodes CDR1 SGHAT and CDR2 FQDESV (reference sequence). Between the trimmed V and J ends, which lost 4 bases and 11 bases, there was a span of 12 bases. CDR3 protein: CASSSGQHKYF. CDR3 nucleotides: TGTGCCAGCAGCTCCGGACAGCACAAGTACTTC.